The 19 T cell receptor beta chains below come from one sample, sequenced in a study of CD8 T cells in ankylosing spondylitis. TCRdb reanalysed the 5' RACE reads using MiXCR and keeps one entry per CDR3 protein. The repertoire includes 200,000 to 250,000 distinct CDR3 sequences, more than 9% of them detected once, and under 25% sits in the top ten. The specimen was blood, either unsorted or a sorted T cell fraction (not recorded which). The source of these receptors is a male donor with ankylosing spondylitis or in good health (not recorded which).

Many counts were recorded for this clonotype. The V and J genes are TRBV20-1 and TRBJ1-1; D possibly corresponds to TRBD1 (5 bases). Trimming removed 6 bases from V and 6 bases from J, with 14 bases in between. This CDR3 spans 12 amino acids. CDR1 and CDR2 (germline): DFQATT, SNEGSKA (reference sequence). The CDR3 DNA reads TGCAGTGCCTCGGCAGGGAAGTCTGAAGCTTTCTTT. This sequence encodes CSASAGKSEAFF.

About this clonotype: The junction departs from the called germline gene at one end, perhaps through a read error. The chain uses TRBV3-1 and TRBJ2-2, with a tentative D call TRBD2 (5 bases). Germline CDR1 reads LGHDT; CDR2 reads YNNKEL (reference sequence). This CDR3 has 12 residues. The CDR3 DNA reads TGTGCCAGCTCCAGGAACACCGGGGAGCTGTTATTT. Translated: CASSRNTGELLF.

This clonotype was picked up many times. The rearrangement uses TRBV7-2 and TRBJ2-2; 10 nucleotides match TRBD2. The junction had 4 bases not matched to a gene; V was cut back by 4 bases and J by 5 bases. The CDR3 spans 15 residues. From germline, CDR1 is SGHTA and CDR2 FQGNSA. CDR3 sequence reads: CASSYTGLATGELFF. CDR3 in DNA: TGTGCCAGCAGCTACACGGGACTAGCGACCGGGGAGCTGTTTTTT.

This clonotype has a count of ten or more. The chain recombines TRBV11-1 with TRBJ1-1; unclear D gene. CDR3 length: 15 amino acids. Trimming cost V 5 bases and J 0 bases, with 13 bases left between them. Looked up from germline, CDR1 is SGHAT and CDR2 is FQDESV (reference sequence). CDR3 loop: CASSPRTSMNTEAFF. The CDR3 DNA follows: TGTGCCAGCAGCCCTAGGACTTCTATGAACACTGAAGCTTTCTTT.

This clonotype was counted at least ten times. V and J are TRBV7-2 and TRBJ1-4; no reliable D call. The germline CDR1 and CDR2 sequences are SGHTA and FQGNSA. V was pared by 8 bases and J by 2 bases, with 12 bases between. The CDR3 covers 14 residues. The CDR3 loop is CASRPGPTNEKLFF. The CDR3 DNA is TGTGCCAGCCGCCCGGGTCCTACTAATGAAAAACTGTTTTTT.

The chain carries TRBV29-1 and TRBJ1-1; D gene uncertain. V was clipped by 7 bases and J by 5 bases, with 17 bases between them. Looked up from germline, CDR1 is SQVTM and CDR2 is ANQGSEA. The CDR3 is 13 amino acids. The CDR3 loop reads CSADVGSGTEAFF. The CDR3 bases are TGCAGCGCGGACGTGGGGTCGGGTACTGAAGCTTTCTTT.

This clonotype was observed at least ten times. The chain employs TRBV7-6 and TRBJ1-4, with 10 bases identical to TRBD1. CDR1 SGHVS and CDR2 FNYEAQ come from the germline V gene. The CDR3 length is 14 residues. V was clipped by 5 bases and J by 8 bases; unmatched bases: 5. CDR3 bases: TGTGCCAGCAGCCCTGGGACAGGGGACGAAAAACTGTTTTTT. It is translated as CASSPGTGDEKLFF.

This clonotype occurred many times. The chain has TRBV5-1 and TRBJ2-3; D unresolved. Trimming took 4 bases from V and 0 from J, leaving 9 bases between them. Germline-derived CDR1 and CDR2 are SGHRS and YFSETQ. CDR3 length: 14 amino acids. The CDR3, as DNA: TGCGCCAGCAGCATCTTGTCTAGCACAGATACGCAGTATTTT. Amino acids: CASSILSSTDTQYF.

This clonotype was observed many times. The rearrangement uses TRBV6-5 and TRBJ1-4; D is undetermined. In germline, CDR1 is MNHEY, CDR2 SVGAGI. The CDR3 runs 15 residues. V lost 0 bases and J 0 bases, leaving 5 bases between the germline ends. CDR3 loop: CASSYSSTTNEKLFF. The CDR3 nucleotides read TGTGCCAGCAGTTACTCTTCAACAACTAATGAAAAACTGTTTTTT.

J is TRBJ2-7 and V is TRBV6-5, with 7 bases aligning to TRBD1. The CDR3 totals 14 residues. Trimming at V came to 8 bases and at J to 2 bases, leaving 9 bases not matched to a gene. Germline CDR1 MNHEY, CDR2 SVGAGI. CDR3 region: CASRSVTGAYEQYF. CDR3 sequence (DNA): TGTGCCAGCCGTTCGGTAACAGGGGCCTACGAGCAGTACTTC.

This clonotype has at least ten counts. The chain carries TRBV20-1 and TRBJ2-2, with 8 positions matching TRBD2. CDR3 length: 17 residues. Trimming cost V 5 bases and J 3 bases; bases outside gene matches: 14. The germline V gene has CDR1 DFQATT and CDR2 SNEGSKA (reference sequence). Here the CDR3 reads CSASPGGNKLYTGELFF. The DNA of the CDR3 is TGCAGTGCTTCCCCGGGGGGGAATAAACTTTACACCGGGGAGCTGTTTTTT.

This clonotype was seen many times. V is TRBV20-1 and J is TRBJ2-3, with a weak D call TRBD2 (7 bases). The CDR3 is made up of 13 amino acids. CDR1 DFQATT and CDR2 SNEGSKA come from the germline V gene (reference sequence). The CDR3 DNA reads as TGCAGCTTGGGGGGGCAATTCACAGATACGCAGTATTTT. Translation: CSLGGQFTDTQYF.

This clonotype occurred many times. The gene calls are TRBV3-1 and TRBJ1-4; D ambiguous. This CDR3 has 14 residues. Germline V CDR1 and CDR2: LGHDT, YNNKEL (reference sequence). Trimming cost V 2 bases and J 7 bases, with 11 bases left between them. The CDR3 DNA reads TGTGCCAGCAGCCAACCCGGGGTTAGTGAAAAACTGTTTTTT. Amino acids: CASSQPGVSEKLFF.

This chain joins TRBV7-9 and TRBJ2-7; D is perhaps TRBD1 (5 bases). CDR3 size: 16 residues. The germline V gene encodes CDR1 SEHNR and CDR2 FQNEAQ (reference sequence). V was trimmed by 2 bases and J by 2 bases, leaving 16 bases between them. The CDR3 sequence: CASSLTPGRGPYEQYF. As DNA, the CDR3 is TGTGCCAGCAGCTTAACTCCTGGTAGGGGTCCCTACGAGCAGTACTTC.

This clonotype appeared many times. This chain joins TRBV6-5 and TRBJ2-3, with TRBD2 as a possible D gene (5 bases). The CDR3 spans 14 residues. Trimming took 2 bases from V and 7 from J, leaving 13 bases between them. CDR1 is MNHEY, CDR2 SVGAGI, per germline. The CDR3 protein is CASSYPDSANTQYF. CDR3 DNA: TGTGCCAGCAGTTACCCGGACTCAGCCAATACGCAGTATTTT.

As for this clonotype: A much more abundant neighbour one base away suggests this may be a read error. The chain employs TRBV3-1 and TRBJ2-5; 7 nucleotides agree with TRBD2. Germline CDR1 and CDR2: LGHDT and YNNKEL (reference sequence). There are 15 residues in the CDR3. V lost 4 bases to trimming and J lost 4 bases; unmatched junction nucleotides: 9. The CDR3 bases are TGTGCCAGCAGCCCGAACGCAGGGAGGGTAGAGACCCAGTACTTC. Encoded protein: CASSPNAGRVETQYF.

The J gene is TRBJ1-2, the V gene TRBV5-1; tentative D call: TRBD1 (5 bases). V was cut by 2 bases and J by 6 bases, with 11 bases left in between. There are 13 residues in the CDR3. Germline CDR1 is SGHRS and CDR2 is YFSETQ. CDR3 amino acids: CASSFADKHGYTF. Here the CDR3 DNA reads TGCGCCAGCAGCTTTGCGGACAAACATGGCTACACCTTC.

The table lists this clonotype with many counts. The J gene is TRBJ1-2, the V gene TRBV29-1; D possibly corresponds to TRBD1 (6 bases). This CDR3 has 12 residues. From germline, CDR1 is SQVTM and CDR2 ANQGSEA. Trimming pared 7 bases from V and 6 bases from J, leaving 15 bases between. DNA for the CDR3: TGCAGCGCCGGAAGGACAGAGGATGGCTACACCTTC. Its translation: CSAGRTEDGYTF.

Only a few counts were recorded for this clonotype. V usage is TRBV20-1 and J usage is TRBJ2-7; 10 bases are a match to TRBD1. Trimming cost V 3 bases and J 2 bases; bases outside gene matches: 4. The CDR3 spans 14 residues. The germline V gene has CDR1 DFQATT and CDR2 SNEGSKA (reference sequence). CDR3 bases: TGCAGTGCTAGCTCCGGGACAGGGGCCTACGAGCAGTACTTC. Amino acids: CSASSGTGAYEQYF.